The entry that follows covers one TCR beta chain sequence. This sample stems from a study of CD8 T cells in Susac syndrome. cDNA came from about 0.51 to 1 ug RNA primed by random hexamers. Amplification of TCR beta CDR3 used immunoSEQ multiplex PCR across 54 Vbeta and 13 Jbeta. TCRdb itself ran the immunoSEQ multiplex PCR reads through MiXCR, one entry per CDR3 protein. This table has some 300,000 distinct CDR3 sequences, roughly 84% appearing once. The CDR3 loop spans 14 amino acids. Germline V gives CDR1 MNHEY, CDR2 SMNVEV (reference sequence). J lost 4 bases, V lost 6 bases, and 9 bases had no gene match.

The V and J genes are TRBV27 and TRBJ2-7; 7 bases line up with TRBD1. Sequenced input: CD8+ T cells from PBMCs. This clonotype was obtained from a human donor with multiple sclerosis. The CDR3: CASSPKGALYEQYF. The CDR3 DNA reads as TGTGCCAGCAGCCCGAAGGGGGCTTTATACGAGCAGTACTTC.